A single sample is the source of the 27 T cell receptor beta chains below, sequenced in a study of T cell repertoires in cytomegalovirus infection. TCRdb reprocessed the reads via MiXCR and lists one record per CDR3 protein. The repertoire includes 150,000 to 180,000 distinct CDR3 sequences, 20% to 25% of them detected once, and 9.5% to 12% sits in the top ten. The sample taken for sequencing was PBMCs. The receptors derive from a human donor in good health (CMV status not recorded). Some clones in this sample may be carry-over from other donors' samples.

This clonotype was observed a handful of times. V and J are TRBV12-3 or TRBV12-4 and TRBJ1-3; D is unclear. The CDR3 has 14 residues. V lost 9 bases and J lost 0, with 12 bases in between. This CDR3 is CASWESSSGNTIYF. The CDR3 DNA reads TGTGCCAGTTGGGAGTCCTCCTCTGGAAACACCATATATTTT.

This clonotype was detected a few times. The chain joins TRBV29-1 to TRBJ2-5; 11 bases are a match to TRBD2. V was clipped by 3 bases and J by 5 bases; unmatched bases: 11. This CDR3 is 16 amino acids long. The germline gives CDR1 SQVTM, CDR2 ANQGSEA. In nucleotides, the CDR3 is TGCAGCGTTGATACTCAACTAGCGGGAGTTAGGGAGACCCAGTACTTC. This gives the protein CSVDTQLAGVRETQYF.

This clonotype has just a few counts. J is TRBJ2-3 and V is TRBV6-5; D call uncertain. Trimming shortened V by 4 bases and J by 4 bases, and 21 bases separated the two germline ends. CDR3 length: 17 amino acids. CDR1 is MNHEY and CDR2 is SVGAGI in the germline V gene. Written as DNA, the CDR3 is TGTGCCAGCAGTTTAATGGGCCAGCGCACACGTGCAGATACGCAGTATTTT. Amino acid sequence: CASSLMGQRTRADTQYF.

This clonotype was counted at least ten times. The chain couples TRBV6-1 to TRBJ2-1; 8 bases map to TRBD2. Losses at the gene ends were 6 bases for V and 6 bases for J; bases not matched to a gene: 7. Germline V CDR1 and CDR2: MNHNS, SASEGT. The CDR3 is 14 amino acids. The CDR3 protein is CASSGRGGGNEQFF. The CDR3 DNA sequence: TGTGCCAGCAGCGGGAGGGGAGGGGGCAATGAGCAGTTCTTC.

Comment on this clonotype: An end of the junction does not agree with germline; a read error may underlie this. V gene TRBV7-9 combines with J gene TRBJ1-5; the D is unclear. This CDR3 contains 14 residues. CDR1 is SEHNR, CDR2 FQNEAQ, per germline (reference sequence). CDR3 protein: CAISLDGFNQPQHF. CDR3 in DNA: TGTGCCATCAGCTTAGATGGCTTCAATCAGCCCCAGCATTTT.

This clonotype has more than one count but fewer than ten. The CDR3 is CSVGYWTGEETQYF. The DNA of the CDR3 is TGCAGCGTTGGGTATTGGACAGGTGAAGAGACCCAGTACTTC. The rearrangement joins TRBV29-1 to TRBJ2-5, with 7 bases lining up with TRBD1. Looked up from germline, CDR1 is SQVTM and CDR2 is ANQGSEA. Unmatched junction bases numbered 8, after V lost 4 bases and J lost 3 bases. The CDR3 loop spans 14 amino acids.

The chain recombines TRBV6-2 or TRBV6-3 with TRBJ1-2; D call uncertain. This CDR3 spans 14 amino acids. Trimming pared 0 bases from V and 6 bases from J, leaving 11 bases between. Germline V gene data show CDR1 as MNHEY and CDR2 as SVGEGT. The CDR3, as DNA: TGTGCCAGCAGTTACTCGAGCCCAGCGGATGGCTACACCTTC. This sequence encodes CASSYSSPADGYTF.

This rearrangement joins TRBV5-6 to TRBJ2-7; 12 bases fit TRBD2. The CDR3 loop spans 16 amino acids. With 5 bases clipped from V and 0 bases from J, the junction kept 6 bases outside the gene matches. Germline CDR1 reads SGHDT; CDR2 reads YYEEEE. CDR3 in DNA: TGTGCCAGCAGGGGTACTAGCGGGGGGCCCTCCTACGAGCAGTACTTC. Protein: CASRGTSGGPSYEQYF.

V and J are TRBV5-1 and TRBJ1-2, with D hard to call. Trimming removed 4 bases from V and 7 bases from J, with 11 bases in between. The length of the CDR3 is 12 residues. The V gene's germline CDR1 is SGHRS and CDR2 YFSETQ. The CDR3 nucleotides are TGCGCCAGCAGCCAGGAAGAGGCTGGCTACACCTTC. Translating gives CASSQEEAGYTF. Filled out from reference TRBV5-1 and TRBJ1-2, the complete variable domain reads KAGVTQTPRYLIKTRGQQVTLSCSPISGHRSVSWYQQTPGQGLQFLFEYFSETQRNKGNFPGRFSGRQFSNSRSEMNVSTLELGDSALYLCASSQEEAGYTFGSGTRLTVV.

There are a few counts of this clonotype. CDR3 sequence reads: CASSPLRETQYF. For the CDR3, the DNA is TGTGCCAGCAGTCCCCTGAGAGAAACGCAGTATTTT. V usage is TRBV6-6 and J usage is TRBJ2-3; D is unclear. The V end lost 5 bases, the J end lost 9 bases, and 12 bases lay between the germline ends. The CDR3 sequence is 12 residues long. CDR1 and CDR2 from the germline V gene are MNHNY and SVGAGI (reference sequence).

This clonotype was recorded at least ten times. The chain couples TRBV7-8 to TRBJ2-3; D might be TRBD2 (6 bases). V was shortened by 5 bases and J by 6 bases, with 18 bases between the two germline ends. Germline CDR1 SGHVS, CDR2 FQNEAQ. The CDR3 totals 15 residues. CDR3 sequence (DNA): TGTGCCAGCAGCGGCCGGGAGACCGCACGGGATACGCAGTATTTT. Its protein is CASSGRETARDTQYF.

This clonotype has a single count. This chain joins TRBV15 and TRBJ1-2, with 9 bases fitting TRBD1. Germline values: CDR1 LNHNV, CDR2 YYDKDF (reference sequence). The V segment lost 0 bases and the J segment 5 bases; nucleotides outside the gene matches: 7. The CDR3 sequence is 16 residues long. CDR3: CATSREMGQGLYGYTF. CDR3 sequence (DNA): TGTGCCACCAGCAGAGAAATGGGACAGGGACTTTATGGCTACACCTTC. Drawing the rest from reference TRBV15 and TRBJ1-2, the complete variable domain is DAMVIQNPRYQVTQFGKPVTLSCSQTLNHNVMYWYQQKSSQAPKLLFHYYDKDFNNEADTPDNFQSRRPNTSFCFLDIRSPGLGDTAMYLCATSREMGQGLYGYTFGSGTRLTVV.

This clonotype has a count of ten or more. One end of the junction fails to match germline, which may point to a read error. The chain couples TRBV7-2 to TRBJ2-4, with D unresolved. CDR1 and CDR2 (germline): SGHTA, FQGNSA. The CDR3 has 11 residues. CDR3 sequence reads: CASSSSGGWDF. CDR3 nucleotide sequence: TGTGCCAGCAGCTCCTCAGGCGGATGGGACTTC.

The CDR3 is CASSLTGTLGTEAFF. The CDR3 DNA reads TGCGCCAGCAGCTTAACCGGGACACTGGGGACTGAAGCTTTCTTT. The chain employs TRBV5-1 and TRBJ1-1; D perhaps matches TRBD1 (6 bases). The germline V gene encodes CDR1 SGHRS and CDR2 YFSETQ. CDR3 length: 15 residues. Trimming removed 2 bases at V and 5 bases at J, with 16 bases between.

Many counts were recorded for this clonotype. The V gene is TRBV7-6, the J gene TRBJ2-3; TRBD1 is a possible D gene (7 bases). Between the trimmed V and J ends, which lost 3 bases and 0 bases, there was a span of 19 bases. Germline CDR1 and CDR2: SGHVS and FNYEAQ. This CDR3 region has 18 residues. The CDR3 DNA follows: TGTGCCAGCAGCTTGAGAGGGGGGACAGCCGCTAGCACAGATACGCAGTATTTT. Protein product: CASSLRGGTAASTDTQYF.

This clonotype was observed at least ten times. In DNA form, the CDR3 reads TGTGCCAGCAGTAACCAGGGGGCGCTTGGCTACACCTTC. Translation: CASSNQGALGYTF. This chain joins TRBV12-3 or TRBV12-4 and TRBJ1-2; 8 bases agree with TRBD1. The CDR3 runs to 13 residues. V was clipped by 5 bases and J by 7 bases; unmatched bases: 6.

The chain couples TRBV10-3 to TRBJ2-2; 8 bases are shared with TRBD2. This CDR3 spans 14 amino acids. CDR1 and CDR2 (germline): ENHRY, SYGVKD. The V gene end was trimmed by 8 bases and the J gene end by 4 bases; junction bases not matched to a gene: 6. The CDR3 region is CAIGAGGGTGELFF. CDR3 coding DNA: TGTGCCATCGGGGCGGGAGGTGGCACCGGGGAGCTGTTTTTT.

There are a few counts of this clonotype. V is TRBV12-3 or TRBV12-4 and J is TRBJ2-7; 7 positions match TRBD1. V shed 8 bases and J 3 bases; nucleotides not matched to a gene: 4. The CDR3 totals 12 residues. In DNA, the CDR3 is TGTGCCAGCCGACGGGACAGCTACGAGCAGTACTTC. As protein: CASRRDSYEQYF.

There are a few counts of this clonotype. The chain couples TRBV10-3 to TRBJ2-7; 12 bases are shared with TRBD2. This CDR3 comprises 14 residues. CDR1 is ENHRY, CDR2 SYGVKD, per germline. Trimming took 6 bases from V and 6 from J; bases not matched to a gene: 6. The CDR3 loop reads CAISTGTSGFEQYF. CDR3 bases: TGTGCCATCAGCACCGGGACTAGCGGGTTCGAGCAGTACTTC.

This clonotype was seen more than once but under ten times. J is TRBJ1-1 and V is TRBV27; D ambiguous. The CDR3 loop spans 14 amino acids. Germline lookup yields CDR1 MNHEY and CDR2 SMNVEV (reference sequence). V lost 3 bases, J lost 1 base, and 9 bases lay in between. The CDR3 sequence: CASSFGQTNTEAFF. CDR3 DNA: TGTGCCAGCAGTTTTGGGCAGACGAACACTGAAGCTTTCTTT.

This clonotype has a count of ten or more. The genes are TRBV12-3 or TRBV12-4 and TRBJ1-5, with D uncertain. The V end lost 4 bases, the J end lost 3 bases, and 13 bases lay between the germline ends. This CDR3 is built from 15 residues. The CDR3 spells CASSSGIGINQPQHF. The CDR3, as DNA: TGTGCCAGCAGTTCTGGTATCGGTATCAATCAGCCCCAGCATTTT.

This rearrangement joins TRBV28 to TRBJ1-3, with D unclear. The ends were cut back, 5 bases at V and 2 bases at J, with 13 bases in the middle. CDR1 and CDR2 from the germline V gene are MDHEN and SYDVKM. The CDR3 runs 15 residues. The CDR3 is CASSAPMGAGNTIYF. CDR3 nucleotide sequence: TGTGCCAGCAGTGCCCCCATGGGTGCTGGAAACACCATATATTTT.

This clonotype has just a few counts. V is TRBV7-9 and J is TRBJ1-5, with D unclear. Germline V gene sequence: CDR1 SEHNR, CDR2 FQNEAQ (reference sequence). Trimming left V 1 base short and J 3 bases short, with 7 bases between. This CDR3 contains 14 residues. The CDR3: CASSLDTPNQPQHF. The CDR3, as DNA: TGTGCCAGCAGCTTAGACACCCCCAATCAGCCCCAGCATTTT.

The chain carries TRBV5-1 and TRBJ1-4; D uncertain. Trimming stripped 0 bases from V and 3 bases from J, with 9 bases between. CDR1 SGHRS and CDR2 YFSETQ come from the germline V gene. The CDR3 is 15 amino acids. CDR3 bases: TGCGCCAGCAGCTTGGTCGGGAAGTCTAATGAAAAACTGTTTTTT. It translates to CASSLVGKSNEKLFF.

V usage is TRBV7-9 and J usage is TRBJ2-4; 10 bases match TRBD1. Trimming took 8 bases from V and 3 from J; bases not matched to a gene: 1. CDR3 length: 13 amino acids. Germline V gene sequence: CDR1 SEHNR, CDR2 FQNEAQ (reference sequence). CDR3 residues: CASGTGDKNIQYF. The CDR3 DNA is TGTGCCAGCGGGACAGGGGACAAAAACATTCAGTACTTC. Complete variable domain (other parts from reference TRBV7-9 and TRBJ2-4): DTGVSQNPRHKITKRGQNVTFRCDPISEHNRLYWYRQTLGQGPEFLTYFQNEAQLEKSRLLSDRFSAERPKGSFSTLEIQRTEQGDSAMYLCASGTGDKNIQYFGAGTRLSVL.

In its sample, this clonotype was seen a few times. The CDR3 loop is CASSLAQSGNTIYF. The CDR3 bases are TGTGCCAGCAGCTTAGCTCAGTCTGGAAACACCATATATTTT. The chain has TRBV7-9 and TRBJ1-3, with D unclear. The CDR3 contains 14 residues. In germline, CDR1 is SEHNR, CDR2 FQNEAQ (reference sequence). Trimming removed 0 bases at V and 1 base at J, with 4 bases between.

This clonotype was detected many times. One end of the junction fails to match germline, which may point to a read error. The chain is built from TRBV7-7 and TRBJ2-5; tentative D call: TRBD1 (6 bases). From germline, CDR1 is SSHAT and CDR2 FNYEAQ (reference sequence). The CDR3 loop spans 12 amino acids. The CDR3: CASSPAWGHQYF. The DNA for the CDR3 is TGTGCTAGCAGCCCTGCCTGGGGGCACCAGTACTTC.